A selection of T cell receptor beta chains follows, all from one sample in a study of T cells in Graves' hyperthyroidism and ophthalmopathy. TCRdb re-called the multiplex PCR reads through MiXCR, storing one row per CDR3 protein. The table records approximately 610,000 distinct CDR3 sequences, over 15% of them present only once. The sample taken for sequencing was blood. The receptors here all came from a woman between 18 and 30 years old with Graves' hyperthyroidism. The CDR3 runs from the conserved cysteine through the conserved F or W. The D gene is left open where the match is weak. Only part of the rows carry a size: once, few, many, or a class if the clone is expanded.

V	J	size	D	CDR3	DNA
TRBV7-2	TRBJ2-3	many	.	CASSGGRRAQYF	TGTGCCAGCAGCGGTGGGCGCCGTGCGCAGTATTTT
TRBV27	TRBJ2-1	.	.	CASSSRVEQFF	TGTGCCAGCAGTAGTCGGGTTGAGCAGTTCTTC
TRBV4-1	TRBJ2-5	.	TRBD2	CASSQRLAGVAETQYF	TGCGCCAGCAGCCAGCGCCTAGCGGGAGTTGCAGAGACCCAGTACTTC
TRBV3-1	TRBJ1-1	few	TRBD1	CASSLFRTGYVSTEAFF	TGTGCCAGCAGCCTCTTCCGGACAGGGTATGTTTCTACTGAAGCTTTCTTT
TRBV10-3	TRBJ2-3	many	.	CAIGGRTDTDTQYF	TGTGCCATCGGAGGGAGGACTGACACAGATACGCAGTATTTT
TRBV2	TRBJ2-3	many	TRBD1	CASRDSFTDTQYF	TGTGCCAGCCGGGACAGCTTCACAGATACGCAGTATTTT
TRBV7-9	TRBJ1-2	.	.	CASSPTLGVPGGYTF	TGTGCCAGCAGCCCCACCCTGGGGGTCCCGGGTGGCTACACCTTC
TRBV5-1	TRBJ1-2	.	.	CASSLDGGISTNYGYTF	TGCGCCAGCAGCTTGGATGGGGGGATATCTACCAACTATGGCTACACCTTC
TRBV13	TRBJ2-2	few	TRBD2	CASSYGGTSTGELFF	TGTGCCAGCAGCTACGGGGGGACTAGCACCGGGGAGCTGTTTTTT
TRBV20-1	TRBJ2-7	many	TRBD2	CSARLAGNSYEQYF	TGCAGTGCCCGACTAGCGGGGAACTCCTACGAGCAGTACTTC
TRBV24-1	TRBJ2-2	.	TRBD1	CATSGATGGGFHTGELFF	TGTGCCACCAGTGGAGCGACAGGGGGCGGTTTTCACACCGGGGAGCTGTTTTTT
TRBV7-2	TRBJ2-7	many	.	CASSSGGFIGDEQYF	TGTGCCAGCAGCTCCGGGGGCTTCATTGGGGACGAGCAGTACTTC
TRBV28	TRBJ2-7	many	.	CASSFGSAAYEQYF	TGTGCCAGCAGTTTTGGGTCTGCCGCCTACGAGCAGTACTTC
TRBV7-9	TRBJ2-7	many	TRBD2	CASSTSGGAGEQYF	TGTGCCAGCAGTACCAGCGGGGGGGCTGGAGAGCAGTACTTC